The present T cell receptor (beta chain) was sequenced within a study of OX40 agonist ivuxolimab in advanced cancers. For the study at large: Administration of intravenous ivuxolimab to patients occurred every 2 weeks at 0.01 to 10 mg/kg. The dose-escalation group included hepatocellular carcinoma, melanoma, renal cell carcinoma and head and neck cancer. Partial responses occurred in three patients (one hepatocellular carcinoma, two cutaneous melanoma). Study findings and constraints: At 0.1-3.0 mg/kg, partial responders had clonal expansion among the lowest observed.

The repertoire was sequenced with immunoSEQ multiplex PCR; TCRdb's copy has only in-frame clones and lacks some. This table holds about 46,000 clones, roughly 88% found once. V dropped 0 bases and J dropped 0 bases, with 11 bases sitting between them. Germline CDR1 reads LGHNA; CDR2 reads YNFKEQ. The CDR3 length is 17 residues. This clone has only one observation. The antigen is not known. The TCR comes from an adult with an advanced solid tumor such as melanoma, head and neck, liver or kidney cancer. The chain joins TRBV4-2 to TRBJ2-2, with D perhaps matching TRBD1 or TRBD2 (6 bases each). The sequencing used CD4+ or CD8+ T cells sorted from blood, collected in a trial of the OX40 agonist ivuxolimab. The DNA for the CDR3 is TGTGCCAGCAGCCAAGAAGGGGGGACAACGAACACCGGGGAGCTGTTTTTT. As protein: CASSQEGGTTNTGELFF.